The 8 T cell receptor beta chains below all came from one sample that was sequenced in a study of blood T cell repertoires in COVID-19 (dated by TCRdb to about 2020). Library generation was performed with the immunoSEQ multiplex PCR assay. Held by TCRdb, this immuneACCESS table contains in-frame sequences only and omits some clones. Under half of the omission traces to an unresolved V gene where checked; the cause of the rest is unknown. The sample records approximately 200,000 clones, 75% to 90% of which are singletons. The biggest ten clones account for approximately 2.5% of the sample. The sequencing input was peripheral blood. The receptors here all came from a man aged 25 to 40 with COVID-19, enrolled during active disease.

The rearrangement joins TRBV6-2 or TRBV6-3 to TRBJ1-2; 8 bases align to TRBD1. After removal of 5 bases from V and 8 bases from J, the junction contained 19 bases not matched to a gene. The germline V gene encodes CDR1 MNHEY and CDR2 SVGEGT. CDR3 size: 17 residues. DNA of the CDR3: TGTGCCAGCAGTCTCGACAGGGGACGATTCATCCTCCACGGCTACACCTTC. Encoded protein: CASSLDRGRFILHGYTF.

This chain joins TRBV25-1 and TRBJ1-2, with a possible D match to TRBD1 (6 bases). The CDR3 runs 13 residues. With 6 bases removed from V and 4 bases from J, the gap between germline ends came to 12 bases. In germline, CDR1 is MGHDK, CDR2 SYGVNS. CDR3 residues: CASRGHYFYGYTF. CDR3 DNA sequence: TGTGCCAGCAGGGGACATTATTTCTATGGCTACACCTTC.

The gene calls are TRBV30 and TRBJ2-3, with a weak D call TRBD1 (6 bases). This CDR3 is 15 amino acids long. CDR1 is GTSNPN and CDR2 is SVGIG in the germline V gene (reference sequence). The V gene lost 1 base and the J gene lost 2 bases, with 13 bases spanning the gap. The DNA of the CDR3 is TGTGCCTGGAGTGGACAGGCCTTACCCACAGATACGCAGTATTTT. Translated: CAWSGQALPTDTQYF.

The DNA for the CDR3 is TGCGCCAGCAGCTTGGCCGGGACAGGGTTGGCAGATACGCAGTATTTT. Translating gives CASSLAGTGLADTQYF. This rearrangement joins TRBV5-1 to TRBJ2-3, with 9 bases fitting TRBD1. From germline, CDR1 is SGHRS and CDR2 YFSETQ. Trimming took 0 bases from V and 4 from J; bases not matched to a gene: 6. The CDR3 extends over 16 amino acids.

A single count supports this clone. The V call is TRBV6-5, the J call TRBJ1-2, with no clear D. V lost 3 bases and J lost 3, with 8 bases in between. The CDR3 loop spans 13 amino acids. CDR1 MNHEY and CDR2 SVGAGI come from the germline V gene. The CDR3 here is CASSYVQYYGYTF. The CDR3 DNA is TGTGCCAGCAGTTATGTACAGTACTATGGCTACACCTTC.

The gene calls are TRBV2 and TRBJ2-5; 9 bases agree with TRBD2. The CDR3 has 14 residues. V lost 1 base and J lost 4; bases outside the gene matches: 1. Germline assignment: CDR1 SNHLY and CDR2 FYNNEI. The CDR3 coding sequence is TGTGCCAGCAGTGAAGTAGCGGGAGTAGAGACCCAGTACTTC. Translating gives CASSEVAGVETQYF.

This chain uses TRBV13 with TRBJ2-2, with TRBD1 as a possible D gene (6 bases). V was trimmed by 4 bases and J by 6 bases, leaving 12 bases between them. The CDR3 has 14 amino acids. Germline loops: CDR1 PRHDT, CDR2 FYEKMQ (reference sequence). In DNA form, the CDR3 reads TGTGCCAGCAGCTCGGACAGTAGAGCCGGGGAGCTGTTTTTT. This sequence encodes CASSSDSRAGELFF.

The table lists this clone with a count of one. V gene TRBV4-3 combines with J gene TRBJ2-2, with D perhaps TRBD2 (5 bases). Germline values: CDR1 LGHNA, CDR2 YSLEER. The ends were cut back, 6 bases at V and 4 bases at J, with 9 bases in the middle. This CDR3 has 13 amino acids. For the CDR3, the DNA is TGCGCCAGCAGTCCGGGGATCACCGGGGAGCTGTTTTTT. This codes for CASSPGITGELFF.